The present T cell receptor (beta chain) was sequenced within a study of OX40 agonist ivuxolimab in advanced cancers. Notes on the study in general: Compared with others, partial responders at 0.1-3.0 mg/kg displayed clonal expansion among the lowest. More expanded clones were found, on average, in CD8+ than in CD4+ T cells.

V shed 7 bases and J shed 3 bases, with 13 bases lying between them. Germline assignment: CDR1 SQVTM and CDR2 ANQGSEA. This CDR3 contains 13 residues. As to this clone: The antigen is not known.

The assay was immunoSEQ multiplex PCR, and TCRdb's table has in-frame clones only and misses some. This sample carries roughly 120,000 clones, 89% of them seen once, and the ten largest clones take around 0.26%. The TCR sequence derives from an adult with an advanced solid tumor such as melanoma, head and neck, liver or kidney cancer. Source: CD4+ or CD8+ T cells sorted from blood, taken in a trial of the OX40 agonist ivuxolimab. The chain links TRBV29-1 to TRBJ1-5; possibly TRBD1 for D (6 bases). The CDR3 is CSAVTGFNQPQHF. DNA of the CDR3: TGCAGCGCTGTGACAGGTTTCAATCAGCCCCAGCATTTT.